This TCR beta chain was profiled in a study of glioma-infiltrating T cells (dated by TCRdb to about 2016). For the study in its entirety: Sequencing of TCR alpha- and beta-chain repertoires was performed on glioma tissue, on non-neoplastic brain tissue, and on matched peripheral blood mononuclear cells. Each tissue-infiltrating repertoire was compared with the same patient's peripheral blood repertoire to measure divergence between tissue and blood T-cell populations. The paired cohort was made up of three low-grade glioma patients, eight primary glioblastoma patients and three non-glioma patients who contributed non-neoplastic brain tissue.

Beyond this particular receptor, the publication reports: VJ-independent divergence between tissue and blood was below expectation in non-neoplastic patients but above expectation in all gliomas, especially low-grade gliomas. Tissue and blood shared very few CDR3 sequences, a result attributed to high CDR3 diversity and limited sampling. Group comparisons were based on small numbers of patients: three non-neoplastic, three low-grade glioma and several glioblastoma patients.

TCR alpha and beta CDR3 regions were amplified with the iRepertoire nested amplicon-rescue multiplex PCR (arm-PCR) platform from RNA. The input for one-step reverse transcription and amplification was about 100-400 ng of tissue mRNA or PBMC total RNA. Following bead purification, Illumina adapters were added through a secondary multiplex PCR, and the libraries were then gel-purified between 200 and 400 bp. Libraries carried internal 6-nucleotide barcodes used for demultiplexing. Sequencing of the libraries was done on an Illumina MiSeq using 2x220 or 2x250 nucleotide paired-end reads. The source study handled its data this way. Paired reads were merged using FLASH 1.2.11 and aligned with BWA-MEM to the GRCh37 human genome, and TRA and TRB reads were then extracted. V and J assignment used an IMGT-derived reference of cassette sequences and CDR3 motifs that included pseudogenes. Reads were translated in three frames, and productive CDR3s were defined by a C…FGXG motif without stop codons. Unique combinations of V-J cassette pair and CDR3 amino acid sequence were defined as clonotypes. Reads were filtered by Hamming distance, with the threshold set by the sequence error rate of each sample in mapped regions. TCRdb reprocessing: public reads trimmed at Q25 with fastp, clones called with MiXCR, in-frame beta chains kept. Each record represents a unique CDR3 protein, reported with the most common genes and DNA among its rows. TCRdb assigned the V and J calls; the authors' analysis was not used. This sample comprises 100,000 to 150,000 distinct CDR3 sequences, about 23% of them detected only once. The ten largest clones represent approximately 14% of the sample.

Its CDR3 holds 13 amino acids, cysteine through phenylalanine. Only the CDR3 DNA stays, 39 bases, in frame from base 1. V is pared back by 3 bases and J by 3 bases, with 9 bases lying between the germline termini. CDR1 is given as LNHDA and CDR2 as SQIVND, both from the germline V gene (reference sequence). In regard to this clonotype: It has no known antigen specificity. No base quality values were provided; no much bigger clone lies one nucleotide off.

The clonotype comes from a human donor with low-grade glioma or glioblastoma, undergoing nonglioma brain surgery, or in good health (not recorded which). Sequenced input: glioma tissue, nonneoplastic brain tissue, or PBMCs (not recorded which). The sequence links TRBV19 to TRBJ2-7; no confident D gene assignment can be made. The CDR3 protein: CASSIRQDYEQYF. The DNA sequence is TGTGCCAGTAGTATCCGGCAGGACTACGAGCAGTACTTC. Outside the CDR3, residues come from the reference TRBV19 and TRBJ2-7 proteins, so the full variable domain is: DGGITQSPKYLFRKEGQNVTLSCEQNLNHDAMYWYRQDPGQGLRLIYYSQIVNDFQKGDIAEGYSVSREKKESFPLTVTSAQKNPTAFYLCASSIRQDYEQYFGPGTRLTVT.